The present T cell receptor beta chain was sequenced within a study of CD8 T cells in ankylosing spondylitis. The trim removed 5 bases at V and 4 bases at J, leaving 6 bases unmatched. This CDR3 comprises 14 residues. Germline V gives CDR1 SGHTA, CDR2 FQGNSA. Overall study results and limits: It appeared that ankylosing spondylitis blood was characterized by a TCR beta motif of seven or eight highly homologous variants.

Preparation of TCR beta libraries was done by quantitative 5'-RACE with molecular barcodes. TCRdb ran MiXCR on the 5' RACE reads and lists one entry per CDR3 protein. The sample lists hundreds of thousands of distinct CDR3 sequences; 12% were seen once. Concerning this clonotype: Its antigen is not identified.

The V and J genes are TRBV7-2 and TRBJ1-1; TRBD1 matches at 8 bases. The TCR comes from a male donor with ankylosing spondylitis. The sequenced material came from blood, either unsorted or a sorted T cell fraction (not recorded which). The CDR3 reads CASSIQGEGTEAFF. The CDR3 nucleotides read TGTGCCAGCAGCATACAGGGGGAGGGCACTGAAGCTTTCTTT.